This record looks at one TCR beta chain sequence and its context. Its antigen is not known. Via MiXCR, TCRdb re-called the reads, giving one row per CDR3 protein. Among 300,000 to 400,000 distinct CDR3 sequences listed, 9% to 9.5% were seen once. The record originates from a study of T cell repertoires in cytomegalovirus infection. About the research overall: Public TCR beta signatures marked donors with CMV infection and the matching HLA. Study-level points and caveats: Predominance within the ex vivo response was attributable to HLA-C-restricted CMV-specific TCR beta clonotypes. Identification of carriers of CMV plus the relevant HLA was achieved through cumulative public TCR beta family frequency.

V was cut by 5 bases and J by 4 bases, with 22 bases left in between. The CDR3 covers 17 residues. CDR1 and CDR2 (germline): MDHEN, SYDVKM. V usage is TRBV28 and J usage is TRBJ2-3; D is perhaps TRBD1 (5 bases). The clonotype was recovered from a human donor in good health (CMV status not recorded). Some clones in this sample may be carry-over from other donors' samples. The sample was PBMCs. CDR3: CASSHHSGFDQADTQYF. In nucleotides, the CDR3 is TGTGCCAGCAGTCACCACTCAGGGTTCGATCAGGCAGATACGCAGTATTTT.